Presented here are 15 T cell receptor beta chains from one specimen sequenced in a study of naive and memory T cell subsets. Two oligonucleotides, mixed equimolar, formed the beta constant-region primer covering TRBC1 and TRBC2. Nested alpha and beta constant-region primers with the SP2 primer drove four PCR rounds on ligated cDNA. TCRdb re-derived calls from the UMI-ligation and nested PCR reads in MiXCR, one entry per CDR3 protein. In the table there are about 120,000 distinct CDR3 sequences, approximately 37% of which are singletons. The source material was central memory CD4+ T cells from blood. The receptor source for this set is a human donor in good health.

In this sample, this clonotype turned up a few times. The V gene is TRBV30, the J gene TRBJ2-7, with no clear D. The CDR3 loop spans 12 amino acids. V lost 1 base to trimming and J lost 3 bases, with 7 bases between them. Germline V gives CDR1 GTSNPN, CDR2 SVGIG (reference sequence). The CDR3 region is CAWSEGNYEQYF. The CDR3 DNA sequence: TGTGCCTGGAGTGAGGGTAACTACGAGCAGTACTTC.

CDR3 nucleotide sequence: TGCAGCTATGGACAGGGCGGGGGAACTGAAGCTTTCTTT. Amino acids: CSYGQGGGTEAFF. The chain employs TRBV29-1 and TRBJ1-1, with 8 bases identical to TRBD1. V shed 8 bases and J 5 bases; nucleotides not matched to a gene: 10. The CDR3 covers 13 residues. From germline, CDR1 is SQVTM and CDR2 ANQGSEA.

The chain is built from TRBV20-1 and TRBJ2-1; perhaps TRBD2 as D (6 bases). With 5 bases removed from V and 1 base from J, the gap between germline ends came to 24 bases. CDR1 is DFQATT, CDR2 SNEGSKA, per germline (reference sequence). This CDR3 spans 18 amino acids. The CDR3 DNA reads TGCAGTGCTCAGAGACTAGTGAGTGGGGATGGGTCCTACAATGAGCAGTTCTTC. Its translation: CSAQRLVSGDGSYNEQFF.

The chain carries TRBV29-1 and TRBJ2-3, with D unresolved. CDR3 length: 11 amino acids. V gave up 1 base and J gave up 9 bases, with 8 bases separating them. Germline V gene data show CDR1 as SQVTM and CDR2 as ANQGSEA. CDR3 loop: CSVEGLETQYF. Here the CDR3 DNA reads TGCAGCGTTGAAGGGCTCGAGACGCAGTATTTT.

The genes are TRBV28 and TRBJ2-7, with TRBD2 identical over 9 bases. J lost 6 bases, V lost 3 bases, and 6 bases had no gene match. This CDR3 has 14 amino acids. The germline gives CDR1 MDHEN, CDR2 SYDVKM. The chain's CDR3 is CASSFDSGSTEQYF. In DNA form, the CDR3 reads TGTGCCAGCAGTTTTGATAGCGGGAGTACCGAGCAGTACTTC.

V is TRBV14 and J is TRBJ1-6, with D maybe TRBD1 (6 bases). Trimming shortened V by 4 bases and J by 10 bases, and 14 bases separated the two germline ends. This CDR3 comprises 14 residues. Germline V lookup: CDR1 SGHDN, CDR2 FVKESK. The CDR3 sequence is CASSPLQGRSPLHF. CDR3 in DNA: TGTGCCAGCAGCCCCCTTCAGGGGAGGTCACCCCTCCACTTT.

This clonotype occurred once. The J gene is TRBJ2-1, the V gene TRBV7-8; TRBD1 aligns across 11 bases. The V and J ends lost 4 bases and 4 bases, in that order; junction bases with no gene match: 6. CDR1 and CDR2 (germline): SGHVS, FQNEAQ. The CDR3 has 16 residues. CDR3 nucleotides: TGTGCCAGCAGCTCGGACAGGGGGCTATCGTACAATGAGCAGTTCTTC. Amino acids: CASSSDRGLSYNEQFF.

This clonotype was counted only a few times. The chain recombines TRBV6-5 with TRBJ2-1, with D possibly called TRBD1 or TRBD2 (5 bases each). The CDR3 covers 16 residues. The germline V gene has CDR1 MNHEY and CDR2 SVGAGI. V lost 8 bases and J 7 bases, leaving 24 bases between the germline ends. The CDR3 protein is CASQPPWAGSKNEQFF. DNA for the CDR3: TGTGCCAGCCAGCCCCCTTGGGCAGGGAGTAAGAATGAGCAGTTCTTC.

The chain has TRBV20-1 and TRBJ2-1; the match to TRBD1 covers 9 bases. This CDR3 has 16 residues. Looked up from germline, CDR1 is DFQATT and CDR2 is SNEGSKA (reference sequence). J lost 2 bases, V lost 4 bases, and 9 bases had no gene match. DNA for the CDR3: TGCAGTGCTATTTCCCCCCGGGACAGGGCCTACAATGAGCAGTTCTTC. Translated: CSAISPRDRAYNEQFF.

J is TRBJ2-5 and V is TRBV9; D ambiguous. CDR3 size: 16 residues. Germline V gene lookup returns CDR1 SGDLS and CDR2 YYNGEE. The ends were cut back, 1 base at V and 0 bases at J, with 13 bases in the middle. In DNA, the CDR3 is TGTGCCAGCAGCGTATCTCCTCTTGTAAACCAAGAGACCCAGTACTTC. Translation: CASSVSPLVNQETQYF.

This clonotype was counted only a few times. The chain carries TRBV5-5 and TRBJ2-1, with TRBD2 matching over 11 bases. J was trimmed by 7 bases and V by 2 bases; bases with no gene match: 5. Germline V gene lookup returns CDR1 SGHKS and CDR2 YYEKEE (reference sequence). This CDR3 comprises 15 residues. This CDR3 is CASSFVLAGVNEQFF. Here the CDR3 DNA reads TGTGCCAGCAGCTTTGTACTAGCGGGAGTAAATGAGCAGTTCTTC.

A few counts support this clonotype. CDR3 residues: CASSAGVANQPQHF. DNA for the CDR3: TGCGCCAGCAGCGCAGGGGTCGCCAATCAGCCCCAGCATTTT. The chain links TRBV5-1 to TRBJ1-5, with TRBD1 as a possible D gene (6 bases). In germline, CDR1 is SGHRS, CDR2 YFSETQ. Trimming removed 4 bases from V and 3 bases from J, with 11 bases in between. This CDR3 has 14 amino acids. Full variable domain (rest looked up from reference TRBV5-1 and TRBJ1-5): KAGVTQTPRYLIKTRGQQVTLSCSPISGHRSVSWYQQTPGQGLQFLFEYFSETQRNKGNFPGRFSGRQFSNSRSEMNVSTLELGDSALYLCASSAGVANQPQHFGDGTRLSIL.

This clonotype was counted a few times. CDR3 nucleotides: TGTGCCAGCAGCTACGGACTAGCGGAAGAGACCCAGTACTTC. It is translated as CASSYGLAEETQYF. The V gene is TRBV7-9, the J gene TRBJ2-5; 10 nucleotides line up with TRBD2. V lost 4 bases to trimming and J lost 3 bases; unmatched junction nucleotides: 2. This CDR3 spans 14 amino acids. CDR1 SEHNR and CDR2 FQNEAQ come from the germline V gene (reference sequence).

This clonotype has only a few counts. The J gene is TRBJ2-5, the V gene TRBV7-2; D gene uncertain. The CDR3 runs to 15 residues. The V and J ends lost 0 bases and 1 base respectively, with 9 bases between them. Germline V gives CDR1 SGHTA, CDR2 FQGNSA. CDR3 in amino acids: CASSLAHEPQETQYF. The DNA of the CDR3 is TGTGCCAGCAGCTTAGCCCATGAGCCCCAAGAGACCCAGTACTTC.

The V gene is TRBV5-5, the J gene TRBJ2-3, with D possibly matching TRBD1 (6 bases). Germline-derived CDR1 and CDR2 are SGHKS and YYEKEE (reference sequence). Trimming took off 7 bases at V and 6 bases at J, with 15 bases between the two ends. The CDR3 totals 13 residues. The CDR3 DNA is TGTGCCAGCCGGACAGCAACACTTGATACGCAGTATTTT. This sequence encodes CASRTATLDTQYF.